The rows below give T cell receptor beta chains drawn from one sample of a study of blood T cell repertoires in COVID-19. The table came from immunoSEQ multiplex PCR; TCRdb's copy has only in-frame clones and leaves some out. The sample holds 60,000 to 70,000 clones, about 91% seen once. The sequencing input was peripheral blood. The receptors shown here come from a human donor with active COVID-19. The donor label of this sample is uncertain. The CDR3 runs from the conserved cysteine through the conserved F or W.

j_call: TRBJ1-1; v_call: TRBV27; cdr3_aa: CASSLLRQGAEAFF
j_call: TRBJ1-6; v_call: TRBV6-5; cdr3_aa: CASSSYVGAASSPLHF
j_call: TRBJ2-7; v_call: TRBV19; cdr3_aa: CASTPGGQGPYEQYF
j_call: TRBJ2-5; v_call: TRBV6-2/TRBV6-3; cdr3_aa: CASSPGGALFQETQYF
j_call: TRBJ2-3; v_call: TRBV24-1; cdr3_aa: CATSVSGSVGTDTQYF
j_call: TRBJ1-5; v_call: TRBV7-2; cdr3_aa: CASSPSPRQGSNQPQHF
j_call: TRBJ2-1; v_call: TRBV7-2; cdr3_aa: CASSLVRLAGAGPYNEQFF
j_call: TRBJ2-7; v_call: TRBV11-2; cdr3_aa: CASSKGRAGGNYEQYF
j_call: TRBJ1-1; v_call: TRBV4-3; cdr3_aa: CASSQDYGRNTEAFF
j_call: TRBJ2-1; v_call: TRBV25-1; cdr3_aa: CASSALAGSAYNEQFF
j_call: TRBJ2-7; v_call: TRBV7-2; cdr3_aa: CASSGGLAAYEQYF
j_call: TRBJ2-1; v_call: TRBV11-3; cdr3_aa: CASSLALGGHNEQFF